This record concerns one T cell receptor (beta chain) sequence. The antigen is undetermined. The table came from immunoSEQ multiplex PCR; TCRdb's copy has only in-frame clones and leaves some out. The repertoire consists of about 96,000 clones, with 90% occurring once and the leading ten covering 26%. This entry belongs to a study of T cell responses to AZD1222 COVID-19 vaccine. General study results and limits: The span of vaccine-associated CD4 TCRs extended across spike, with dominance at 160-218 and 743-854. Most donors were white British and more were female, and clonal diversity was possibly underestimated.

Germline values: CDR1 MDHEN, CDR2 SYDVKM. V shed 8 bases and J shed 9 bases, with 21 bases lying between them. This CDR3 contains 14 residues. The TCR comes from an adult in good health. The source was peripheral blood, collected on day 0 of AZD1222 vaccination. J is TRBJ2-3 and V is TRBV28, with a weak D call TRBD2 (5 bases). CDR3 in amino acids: CASSPGPPRRTQYF. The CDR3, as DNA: TGTGCCAGCTCACCTGGACCGCCGCGGAGGACGCAGTATTTT.